The 20 T cell receptor beta chains below come from one sample, sequenced in a study of blood T cells in healthy people across ages. A second PCR of about 7 to 12 cycles used a sample-barcoded 5' primer and a J-beta primer mix. MiXCR, run by TCRdb on the 5' RACE reads, gives a single entry per CDR3 protein. Among about 680,000 distinct CDR3 sequences listed, about 52% were seen once. The sequencing sample was made of blood. These receptors originate from a woman aged 60-75 years in good health.

In this sample, this clonotype turned up a few times. The V gene is TRBV20-1, the J gene TRBJ2-5, with D possibly matching TRBD2 (7 bases). Judging by the DNA end, TRBJ2-7 fits better; the J call may be wrong. The CDR3 totals 14 residues. CDR1 DFQATT and CDR2 SNEGSKA come from the germline V gene (reference sequence). CDR3 sequence: CSARDGGGTHEQYF. CDR3 sequence (DNA): TGCAGTGCTAGAGATGGGGGGGGCACGCACGAGCAGTACTTC.

The V call is TRBV7-2, the J call TRBJ2-1, with D tentatively TRBD2 (8 bases). This CDR3 region has 18 residues. V was pared by 3 bases and J by 6 bases, with 24 bases between. From germline, CDR1 is SGHTA and CDR2 FQGNSA. DNA for the CDR3: TGTGCCAGCAGCTTGAAGGGGGCGCAAGCGGGAGCCCTCAATGAGCAGTTCTTC. It is translated as CASSLKGAQAGALNEQFF.

J is TRBJ2-7 and V is TRBV27; D is possibly TRBD1 (6 bases). Germline V gene sequence: CDR1 MNHEY, CDR2 SMNVEV (reference sequence). The CDR3 runs to 16 residues. Trimming removed 3 bases at V and 3 bases at J, with 18 bases between. The CDR3 spells CASSFSAGENGYEQYF. The CDR3 DNA follows: TGTGCCAGCAGTTTTTCGGCAGGGGAGAACGGCTACGAGCAGTACTTC.

The V call is TRBV20-1, the J call TRBJ2-1, with D perhaps given as TRBD1 or TRBD2 (5 bases each). The end of the DNA is better explained by TRBJ2-7, so the J call may be wrong. CDR3 length equals 14 residues. Germline V gives CDR1 DFQATT, CDR2 SNEGSKA (reference sequence). In DNA form, the CDR3 reads TGCAGTGCTAGTGGGGACCACTCCTACAATGAGCAGTACTTC. Translating gives CSASGDHSYNEQYF.

In this sample, this clonotype turned up a few times. V and J are TRBV25-1 and TRBJ1-2, with 9 nucleotides matching TRBD1. This CDR3 comprises 15 residues. Germline trimming cut 6 bases from V and 8 bases from J; bases unmatched to any gene: 13. Germline-derived CDR1 and CDR2 are MGHDK and SYGVNS. In DNA, the CDR3 is TGTGCCAGCAGGGGGACAGGGACTTTACCTGGAGGCTACACCTTC. Its translation: CASRGTGTLPGGYTF.

The gene calls are TRBV18 and TRBJ2-5; 9 nucleotides agree with TRBD1. CDR1 and CDR2 (germline): KGHSH, LQKENI. Unmatched junction bases numbered 13, after V lost 3 bases and J lost 5 bases. The CDR3 has 17 amino acids. CDR3 sequence reads: CASSPPKRTGDFETQYF. DNA of the CDR3: TGTGCCAGCTCACCTCCCAAAAGGACAGGGGATTTTGAGACCCAGTACTTC.

The gene calls are TRBV11-2 and TRBJ2-5, with D uncertain. Per germline, CDR1 SGHAT and CDR2 FQNNGV. CDR3 length: 14 residues. Trimming stripped 5 bases from V and 0 bases from J, with 10 bases between. For the CDR3, the DNA is TGTGCCAGCAGCCCCGTAAGGAACCAAGAGACCCAGTACTTC. This gives the protein CASSPVRNQETQYF.

The chain is built from TRBV15 and TRBJ2-7; D remains ambiguous. The DNA end favors TRBJ2-5, so the J call may be wrong. CDR3 length: 14 amino acids. The germline CDR1 and CDR2 sequences are LNHNV and YYDKDF (reference sequence). The CDR3, as DNA: TGTGCCACCAGCAGAGGATCCCAAGAGGAGACCCAGTACTTC. Protein product: CATSRGSQEETQYF.

CDR3: CSASREFGNEQFF. Here the CDR3 DNA reads TGCAGTGCTTCCCGGGAATTTGGCAATGAGCAGTTCTTC. This chain uses TRBV20-1 with TRBJ2-1; a weak D match, TRBD2 (5 bases). The V and J ends lost 5 bases and 6 bases respectively, with 14 bases between them. The germline V gene has CDR1 DFQATT and CDR2 SNEGSKA (reference sequence). CDR3 length: 13 residues.

The chain employs TRBV11-2 and TRBJ2-4, with D possibly being TRBD2 (6 bases). The germline CDR1 and CDR2 sequences are SGHAT and FQNNGV. V was cut by 3 bases and J by 0 bases, with 12 bases left in between. This CDR3 region has 16 residues. DNA of the CDR3: TGTGCCAGCAGCTTCGCCGGGGGACTAGCCAAAAACATTCAGTACTTC. Translated: CASSFAGGLAKNIQYF.

The V gene is TRBV29-1, the J gene TRBJ2-1, with D hard to call. CDR1 is SQVTM, CDR2 ANQGSEA, per germline. V lost 1 base to trimming and J lost 0 bases, with 4 bases between them. This CDR3 is 13 amino acids long. CDR3 loop: CSVEGRSYNEQFF. The DNA for the CDR3 is TGCAGCGTTGAAGGGCGCTCCTACAATGAGCAGTTCTTC.

This clonotype has at least ten counts. This chain connects TRBV20-1 to TRBJ1-6; the match to TRBD1 covers 11 bases. The germline CDR1 and CDR2 sequences are DFQATT and SNEGSKA (reference sequence). J was trimmed by 9 bases and V by 1 base; bases with no gene match: 11. This CDR3 is built from 17 residues. CDR3 in DNA: TGCAGTGCTAGAGGGCCTGGGGGAGGGACAGGGGGTTCACCCCTCCACTTT. This translates into CSARGPGGGTGGSPLHF.

The chain employs TRBV7-9 and TRBJ2-7; TRBD2 is a possible D gene (5 bases). CDR1 and CDR2 from the germline V gene are SEHNR and FQNEAQ (reference sequence). Trimming stripped 2 bases from V and 6 bases from J, with 17 bases between. The CDR3 runs to 15 residues. The CDR3 sequence: CASSLTLGSSGEQYF. Here the CDR3 DNA reads TGTGCCAGCAGCTTAACGCTGGGGAGTTCGGGCGAGCAGTACTTC.

The gene calls are TRBV7-2 and TRBJ1-2; TRBD1 might be the D (5 bases). CDR3 length: 14 residues. The V gene's germline CDR1 is SGHTA and CDR2 FQGNSA. V dropped 2 bases and J dropped 8 bases, with 15 bases sitting between them. The CDR3, as DNA: TGTGCCAGCAGCTTAAGAGGGGACGAGGGGGGCTACACCTTC. This translates into CASSLRGDEGGYTF. Supplemented by reference TRBV7-2 and TRBJ1-2, the full variable domain reads GAGVSQSPSNKVTEKGKDVELRCDPISGHTALYWYRQSLGQGLEFLIYFQGNSAPDKSGLPSDRFSAERTGGSVSTLTIQRTQQEDSAVYLCASSLRGDEGGYTFGSGTRLTVV.

There are a few counts of this clonotype. CDR3 nucleotide sequence: TGCAGCGTTTCCTCTCAAGGGATCTACGAGCAGTACTTC. It codes for CSVSSQGIYEQYF. This rearrangement joins TRBV29-1 to TRBJ2-7, with D hard to call. Germline V gives CDR1 SQVTM, CDR2 ANQGSEA. V shed 5 bases and J shed 3 bases, with 14 bases lying between them. The CDR3 is 13 residues long.

This clonotype was seen more than once but under ten times. This chain uses TRBV27 with TRBJ2-5; D might be TRBD1 (8 bases). Per germline, CDR1 MNHEY and CDR2 SMNVEV (reference sequence). V dropped 8 bases and J dropped 7 bases, with 20 bases sitting between them. The CDR3 spans 14 residues. The chain's CDR3 is CASRDRTRSVTQYF. The CDR3 bases are TGTGCCAGCCGGGACAGGACTAGGAGTGTGACCCAGTACTTC.

In its sample, this clonotype was seen a few times. The V gene is TRBV7-2, the J gene TRBJ2-5; perhaps D is TRBD1 or TRBD2 (5 bases each). V was clipped by 3 bases and J by 4 bases, with 24 bases between them. The CDR3 has 18 amino acids. The V gene's germline CDR1 is SGHTA and CDR2 FQGNSA. The CDR3, as DNA: TGTGCCAGCAGCTTCCCCCGGGACGAGCGATCCCTCCGAGAGACCCAGTACTTC. Amino acids: CASSFPRDERSLRETQYF. Variable domain in full (rest from reference TRBV7-2 and TRBJ2-5): GAGVSQSPSNKVTEKGKDVELRCDPISGHTALYWYRQSLGQGLEFLIYFQGNSAPDKSGLPSDRFSAERTGGSVSTLTIQRTQQEDSAVYLCASSFPRDERSLRETQYFGPGTRLLVL.

The rearrangement joins TRBV20-1 to TRBJ2-1; TRBD1 matches 8 bases. Germline values: CDR1 DFQATT, CDR2 SNEGSKA (reference sequence). This CDR3 comprises 16 residues. Trimming at V came to 1 base and at J to 3 bases, leaving 8 bases not matched to a gene. For the CDR3, the DNA is TGCAGTGCTAGAGCGGTTAGCAGGGGGCTCTACAATGAGCAGTTCTTC. This translates into CSARAVSRGLYNEQFF.

The rearrangement joins TRBV4-2 to TRBJ2-1, with 11 bases identical to TRBD2. The V and J ends lost 0 bases and 6 bases, in that order; junction bases with no gene match: 13. The CDR3 sequence is 19 residues long. Germline CDR1 LGHNA, CDR2 YNFKEQ. The CDR3 coding sequence is TGTGCCAGCAGCCAAGATCTGGGACTAGCGGCACCAACGGGCAATGAGCAGTTCTTC. It yields the protein CASSQDLGLAAPTGNEQFF.

V gene TRBV20-1 combines with J gene TRBJ2-2; D may be TRBD2 (7 bases). CDR3 length: 15 residues. The germline V gene has CDR1 DFQATT and CDR2 SNEGSKA (reference sequence). V shed 3 bases and J shed 0 bases, with 11 bases lying between them. The CDR3 nucleotides are TGCAGTGCTAGTAAGCGGGACACGAACACCGGGGAGCTGTTTTTT. Amino acids: CSASKRDTNTGELFF.